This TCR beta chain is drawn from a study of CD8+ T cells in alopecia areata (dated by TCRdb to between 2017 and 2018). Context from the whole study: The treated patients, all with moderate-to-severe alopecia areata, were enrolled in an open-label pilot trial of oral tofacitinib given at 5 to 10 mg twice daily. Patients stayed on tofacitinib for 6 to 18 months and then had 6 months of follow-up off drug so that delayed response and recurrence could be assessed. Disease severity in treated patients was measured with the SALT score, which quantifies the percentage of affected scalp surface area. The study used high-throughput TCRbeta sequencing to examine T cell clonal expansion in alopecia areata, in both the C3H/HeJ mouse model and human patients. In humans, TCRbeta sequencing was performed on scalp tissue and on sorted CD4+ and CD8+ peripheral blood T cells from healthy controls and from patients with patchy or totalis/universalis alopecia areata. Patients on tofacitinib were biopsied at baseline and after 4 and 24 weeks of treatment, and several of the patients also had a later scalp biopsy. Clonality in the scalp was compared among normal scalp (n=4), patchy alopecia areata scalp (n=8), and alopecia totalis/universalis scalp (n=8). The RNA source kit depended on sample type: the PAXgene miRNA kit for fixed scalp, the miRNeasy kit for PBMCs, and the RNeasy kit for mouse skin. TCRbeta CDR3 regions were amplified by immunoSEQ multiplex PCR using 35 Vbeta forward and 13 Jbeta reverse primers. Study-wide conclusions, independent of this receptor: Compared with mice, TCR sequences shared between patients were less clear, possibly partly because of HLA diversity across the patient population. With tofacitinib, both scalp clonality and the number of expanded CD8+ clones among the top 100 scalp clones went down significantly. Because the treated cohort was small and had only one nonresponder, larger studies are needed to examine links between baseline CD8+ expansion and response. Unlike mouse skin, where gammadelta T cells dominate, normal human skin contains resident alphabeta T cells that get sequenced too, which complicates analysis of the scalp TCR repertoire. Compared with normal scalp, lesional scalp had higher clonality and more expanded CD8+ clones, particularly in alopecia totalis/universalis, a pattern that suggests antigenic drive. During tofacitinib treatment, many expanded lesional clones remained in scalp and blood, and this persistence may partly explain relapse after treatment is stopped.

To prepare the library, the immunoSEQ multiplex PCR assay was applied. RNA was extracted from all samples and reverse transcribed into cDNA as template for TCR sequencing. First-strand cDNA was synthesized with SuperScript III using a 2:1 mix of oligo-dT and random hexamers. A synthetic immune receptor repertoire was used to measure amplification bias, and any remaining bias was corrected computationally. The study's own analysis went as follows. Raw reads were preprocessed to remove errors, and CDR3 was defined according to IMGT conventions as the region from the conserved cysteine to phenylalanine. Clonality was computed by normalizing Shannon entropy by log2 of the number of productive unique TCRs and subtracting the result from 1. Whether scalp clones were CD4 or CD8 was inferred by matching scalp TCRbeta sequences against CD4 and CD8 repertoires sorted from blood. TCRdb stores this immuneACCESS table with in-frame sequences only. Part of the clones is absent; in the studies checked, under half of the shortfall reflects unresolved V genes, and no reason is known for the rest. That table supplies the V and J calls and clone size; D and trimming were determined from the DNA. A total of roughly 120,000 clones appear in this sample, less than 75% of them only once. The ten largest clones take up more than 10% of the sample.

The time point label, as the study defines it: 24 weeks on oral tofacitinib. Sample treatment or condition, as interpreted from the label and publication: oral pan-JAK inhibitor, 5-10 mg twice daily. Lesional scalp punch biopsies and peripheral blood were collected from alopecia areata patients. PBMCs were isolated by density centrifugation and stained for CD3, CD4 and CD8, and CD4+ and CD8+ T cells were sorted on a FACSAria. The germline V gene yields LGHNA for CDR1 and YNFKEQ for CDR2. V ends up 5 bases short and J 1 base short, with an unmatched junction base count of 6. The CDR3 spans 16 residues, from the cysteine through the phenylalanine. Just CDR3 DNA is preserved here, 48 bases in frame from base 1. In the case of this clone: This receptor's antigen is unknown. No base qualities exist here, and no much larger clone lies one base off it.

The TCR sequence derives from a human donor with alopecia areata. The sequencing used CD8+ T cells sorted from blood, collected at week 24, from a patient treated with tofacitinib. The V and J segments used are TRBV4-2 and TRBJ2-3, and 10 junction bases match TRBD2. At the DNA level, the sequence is TGTGCCAGCAGCGCTTACCTAGCGGGGGGCACAGATACGCAGTATTTT. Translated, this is CASSAYLAGGTDTQYF.